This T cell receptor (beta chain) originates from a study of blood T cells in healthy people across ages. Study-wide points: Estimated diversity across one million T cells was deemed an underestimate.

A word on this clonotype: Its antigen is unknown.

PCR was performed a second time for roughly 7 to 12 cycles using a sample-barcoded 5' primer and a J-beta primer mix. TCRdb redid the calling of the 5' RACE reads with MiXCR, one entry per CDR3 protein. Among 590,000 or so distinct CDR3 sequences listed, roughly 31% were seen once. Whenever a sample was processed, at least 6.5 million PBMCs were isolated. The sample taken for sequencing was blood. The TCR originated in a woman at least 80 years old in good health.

In DNA, the CDR3 is TGTGCCAGCACCCAGGACAGGGGACAATTTTACAATGAGCAGTACTTC. Amino acid sequence: CASTQDRGQFYNEQYF. The chain carries TRBV27 and TRBJ2-7, with 9 bases identical to TRBD1. Germline CDR1 reads MNHEY; CDR2 reads SMNVEV (reference sequence). This CDR3 contains 16 residues. V lost 7 bases, J lost 7 bases, and 17 bases stayed unmatched.